Listed below are T cell receptor beta chains from one sample, sequenced in a study of PD-1 blockade in classical Hodgkin lymphoma. Here immunoSEQ multiplex PCR was the method, and the copy in TCRdb shows in-frame clones only, minus some. The sample carries about 97,000 clones, over 80% recorded once. The material was peripheral blood mononuclear cells (PBMCs), obtained at baseline. The receptors shown here come from a human donor with classical Hodgkin lymphoma. Both conserved end residues are part of each CDR3. Each record gives: clone size, D gene, J gene, V gene, CDR3 DNA, CDR3 protein. A D gene is named only where the DNA matches it firmly. Expanded clones are given a class, and other clones once, few, many or no size at all.

- TRBD1 TRBJ1-2 TRBV7-8 TGTGCCAGCAGCTTACTAAGGGGGCAAGATGGCTACACCTTC CASSLLRGQDGYTF
- - TRBJ1-2 TRBV5-1 TGCGCCAGCAGCTTGAGGGACCGCTATGGCTACACCTTC CASSLRDRYGYTF
- TRBD1 TRBJ2-5 TRBV5-1 TGCGCCAGCAGCTCCTCAGGGGGCCAAGAGACCCAGTACTTC CASSSSGGQETQYF
- TRBD1 TRBJ2-3 TRBV7-9 TGTGCCAGCGTACCGTCAGGGGGCTTCACAGATACGCAGTATTTT CASVPSGGFTDTQYF
- - TRBJ2-2 TRBV5-1 TGCGCCAGCAGCTTAACAGGGATAACCGGGGAGCTGTTTTTT CASSLTGITGELFF
- - TRBJ2-7 TRBV6-6 TGTGCCAGCAGCCTCCGGACCTCCGGCGTGGGCGAGCAGTACTTC CASSLRTSGVGEQYF
few - TRBJ2-3 TRBV7-8 TGTGCCAGCAGCTTCCGTTCCCCAGATACGCAGTATTTT CASSFRSPDTQYF
- TRBD1 TRBJ2-1 TRBV19 TGTGCCAGTAGTGTCCCGGGACAGGTATACAATGAGCAGTTCTTC CASSVPGQVYNEQFF
- TRBD2 TRBJ2-2 TRBV7-2 TGTGCCAGCAGCTTACGACTAGCGGTCACCGGGGAGCTGTTTTTT CASSLRLAVTGELFF
- TRBD1 TRBJ1-4 TRBV5-6 TGTGCCAGCAGCGCGGCGCCGGGACAGGCTACTTCCCTTCGTGAAAAACTGTTTTTT CASSAAPGQATSLREKLFF
- - TRBJ2-7 TRBV6-5 TGTGCCAGCAGAACACCAAGCGGGTCCGCCTACGAGCAGTACTTC CASRTPSGSAYEQYF
- TRBD1 TRBJ1-2 TRBV10-3 TGTGCCATCATGCCAGGGGGTGGCTATGGCTACACCTTC CAIMPGGGYGYTF
- TRBD1 TRBJ2-7 TRBV5-1 TGCGCCAGCAGCTCGACAGGGGCCGAGCAGTACTTC CASSSTGAEQYF
once TRBD2 TRBJ2-3 TRBV29-1 TGCAGCGTCGGACTAGGGGGCACAGATACGCAGTATTTT CSVGLGGTDTQYF
once - TRBJ2-1 TRBV7-9 TGTGCCAGCAGCTTAGTGGCCGGAATCGGCTACAATGAGCAGTTCTTC CASSLVAGIGYNEQFF
- TRBD2 TRBJ2-5 TRBV7-2 TGTGCCAGCAGCCCGCCACCGGGACTAGCGGGATGGGTTGGAAAGACCCAGTACTTC CASSPPPGLAGWVGKTQYF
- - TRBJ2-5 TRBV15 TGTGCCACCAGCACTGGAGGGGGAGAGACCCAGTACTTC CATSTGGGETQYF
- - TRBJ2-7 TRBV11-2 TGTGCCAGCAGCCTACGTGGAGGCGGCTACGAGCAGTACTTC CASSLRGGGYEQYF
few - TRBJ1-5 TRBV19 TGTGCCAGTAGGGGGACATTCGTTATCGGCAATCAGCCCCAGCATTTT CASRGTFVIGNQPQHF
once - TRBJ1-5 TRBV7-2 TGTGCCAGCAGTTTTACGGCGGTGCAGCCCCAGCATTTT CASSFTAVQPQHF
- - TRBJ2-7 TRBV4-2 TGTGCCAGCAGCCCTTCGCGACAAATCTACGAGCAGTACTTC CASSPSRQIYEQYF
- - TRBJ2-1 TRBV5-1 TGCGCCAGCAGCCCTAGTAGCGGATCCTACAATGAGCAGTTCTTC CASSPSSGSYNEQFF
- TRBD2 TRBJ2-3 TRBV7-6 TGTGCCAGCAGCTTATCGGGGGATGGGAGGGCAGATACGCAGTATTTT CASSLSGDGRADTQYF
- - TRBJ2-7 TRBV5-1 TGCGCCAGCAGCCCCCTCCTGGGTGGCTACGAGCAGTACTTC CASSPLLGGYEQYF
- - TRBJ1-1 TRBV7-9 TGTGCCAGCAGCTCGCCGGACAGTATGAACACTGAAGCTTTCTTT CASSSPDSMNTEAFF
- TRBD1 TRBJ1-5 TRBV19 TGTGCCACAGGACAGGCCCAGGAGCCCCAGCATTTT CATGQAQEPQHF
- - TRBJ1-1 TRBV5-1 TGCGCCAGCAGCCCGGATAGCAGGGTGGGCACTGAAGCTTTCTTT CASSPDSRVGTEAFF
- TRBD1 TRBJ1-2 TRBV6-1 TGTGCCAGCAGGGCCGGACAGGAGACTTATGGCTACACCTTC CASRAGQETYGYTF
- - TRBJ2-7 TRBV6-1 TGTGCCAGTCTACTCCAGAAGGGGGGCGAGCAGTACTTC CASLLQKGGEQYF
- - TRBJ1-5 TRBV18 TGTGCCAGCTCACAGGGACGGGATCAGCCCCAGCATTTT CASSQGRDQPQHF
- TRBD1 TRBJ1-2 TRBV5-4 TGTGCCAGCAGCCGTAATCAGGGGGCCTTAGGCTACACCTTC CASSRNQGALGYTF
- - TRBJ1-2 TRBV18 TGTGCCAGCTCACCTCGCAGCCCTAACTATGGCTACACCTTC CASSPRSPNYGYTF
- TRBD1 TRBJ2-7 TRBV2 TGTGCCAGCAGTGAGCCGGGACAGCCTAGCTCCTACGAGCAGTACTTC CASSEPGQPSSYEQYF
- - TRBJ1-5 TRBV5-1 TGCGCCAGCAGCTTGAGTAGCAATCAGCCCCAGCATTTT CASSLSSNQPQHF
few TRBD1 TRBJ2-7 TRBV2 TGTGCCATATCCGGGACAGGGGCTTCCTACGAGCAGTACTTC CAISGTGASYEQYF
- - TRBJ1-6 TRBV5-6 TGTGCCAGCAGCTTGGGACGATCGGGGTCCTATAATTCACCCCTCCACTTT CASSLGRSGSYNSPLHF
- - TRBJ2-1 TRBV5-1 TGCGCCAGCAGCTTGGGAGCGGCCTACAATGAGCAGTTCTTC CASSLGAAYNEQFF
- - TRBJ2-7 TRBV4-1 TGCGCCAGCAGCCACCCCGGATGGACAAGGACCTACGAGCAGTACTTC CASSHPGWTRTYEQYF
- - TRBJ2-7 TRBV5-3 TGTGCCAGAAGCTTGTTTGGCCCGCCGACCTACGAGCAGTACTTC CARSLFGPPTYEQYF
- - TRBJ1-2 TRBV7-9 TGTGCCAGCACCGCATCCGGGCGGACCTATGGCTACACCTTC CASTASGRTYGYTF
- TRBD2 TRBJ2-1 TRBV11-2 TGTGCCAGCAGCTCGGGACTAGCAGAACTCTACAATGAGCAGTTCTTC CASSSGLAELYNEQFF
- TRBD2 TRBJ2-3 TRBV5-6 TGTGCCAGCAGCTTGAGCGGGAGCTACACAGATACGCAGTATTTT CASSLSGSYTDTQYF
- TRBD2 TRBJ2-2 TRBV4-3 TGCGCCAGCAGACCGAGCGGGAGGCAGAACACCGGGGAGCTGTTTTTT CASRPSGRQNTGELFF
- - TRBJ1-2 TRBV5-5 TGTGCCAGCAGCTTGGTACCCGAATGGAGGAGCTACACCTTC CASSLVPEWRSYTF
- TRBD2 TRBJ2-3 TRBV19 TGTGCCAGTAGTTCCGGGAGGGGGGATACGCAGTATTTT CASSSGRGDTQYF
- TRBD1 TRBJ2-6 TRBV4-2 TGTGCCAGCAGCACCGGGACAGGTCTAAACTCTGGGGCCAACGTCCTGACTTTC CASSTGTGLNSGANVLTF
- - TRBJ2-1 TRBV10-3 TGTGCCATCAGTGAGTTGTCAGACTACAATGAGCAGTTCTTC CAISELSDYNEQFF
- - TRBJ2-5 TRBV28 TGTGCCAGCAGGGCCTTGGTACCGGAGACCCAGTACTTC CASRALVPETQYF
- TRBD1 TRBJ2-1 TRBV2 TGTGCCAGCAGTGAAGTCCGCGGACAGGCTTACAATGAGCAGTTCTTC CASSEVRGQAYNEQFF
- TRBD1 TRBJ1-5 TRBV27 TGTGCCAGCAATCTCAGGGGGTCAGGCAATCAGCCCCAGCATTTT CASNLRGSGNQPQHF
- TRBD1 TRBJ2-3 TRBV10-3 TGTGCCATCAGTCCCGGGACAGGCTTCACAGATACGCAGTATTTT CAISPGTGFTDTQYF
- - TRBJ2-7 TRBV7-3 TGTGCCAGCAGTTCCCAGGGGTACGAGCAGTACTTC CASSSQGYEQYF
- - TRBJ2-2 TRBV5-1 TGCGCCAGCAGTGACACGGAGAACACCGGGGAGCTGTTTTTT CASSDTENTGELFF
- TRBD2 TRBJ2-5 TRBV11-2 TGTGCCAGCAGACCCGGGACTAAAGAGACCCAGTACTTC CASRPGTKETQYF
- - TRBJ2-5 TRBV6-6 TGTGCCAGCAGCGGACAGCGCCAAGAGACCCAGTACTTC CASSGQRQETQYF
few - TRBJ1-1 TRBV11-2 TGTGCCAGCAGCTTTTCCCCGCAGCGGGCTTTCTTT CASSFSPQRAFF